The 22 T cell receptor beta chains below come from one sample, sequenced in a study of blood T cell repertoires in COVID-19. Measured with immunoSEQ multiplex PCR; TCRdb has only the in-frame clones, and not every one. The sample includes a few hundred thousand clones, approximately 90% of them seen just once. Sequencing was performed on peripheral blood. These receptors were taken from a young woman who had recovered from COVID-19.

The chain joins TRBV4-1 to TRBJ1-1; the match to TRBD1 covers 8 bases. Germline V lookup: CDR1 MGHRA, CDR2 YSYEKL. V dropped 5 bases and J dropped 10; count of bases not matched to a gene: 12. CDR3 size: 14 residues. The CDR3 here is CASSGAAGGFSAFF. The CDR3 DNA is TGCGCCAGCAGCGGTGCAGCAGGGGGCTTTTCAGCTTTCTTT.

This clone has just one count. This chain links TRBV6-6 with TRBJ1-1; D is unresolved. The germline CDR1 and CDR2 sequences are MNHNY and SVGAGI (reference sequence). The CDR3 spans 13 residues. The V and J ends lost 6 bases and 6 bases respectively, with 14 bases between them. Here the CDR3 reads CASSLGSLAEAFF. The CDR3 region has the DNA TGTGCCAGCAGCCTCGGTTCACTCGCTGAAGCTTTCTTT.

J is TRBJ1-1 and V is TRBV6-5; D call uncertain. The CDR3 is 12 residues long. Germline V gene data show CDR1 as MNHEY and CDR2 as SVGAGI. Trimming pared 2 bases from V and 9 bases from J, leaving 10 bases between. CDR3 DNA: TGTGCCAGCAGTTACCCGGGGAGACAAGCTTTCTTT. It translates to CASSYPGRQAFF.

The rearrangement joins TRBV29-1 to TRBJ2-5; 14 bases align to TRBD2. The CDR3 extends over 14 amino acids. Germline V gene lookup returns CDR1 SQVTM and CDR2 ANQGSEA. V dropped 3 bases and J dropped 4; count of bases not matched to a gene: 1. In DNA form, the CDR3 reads TGCAGCGTTGAGACTAGCGGGGGGGCAGAGACCCAGTACTTC. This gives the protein CSVETSGGAETQYF.

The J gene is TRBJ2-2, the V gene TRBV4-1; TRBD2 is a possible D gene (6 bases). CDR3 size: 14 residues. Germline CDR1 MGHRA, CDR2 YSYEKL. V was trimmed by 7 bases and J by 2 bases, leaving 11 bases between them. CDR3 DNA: TGCGCCAGCACCTTAGCGGATAACACCGGGGAGCTGTTTTTT. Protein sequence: CASTLADNTGELFF.

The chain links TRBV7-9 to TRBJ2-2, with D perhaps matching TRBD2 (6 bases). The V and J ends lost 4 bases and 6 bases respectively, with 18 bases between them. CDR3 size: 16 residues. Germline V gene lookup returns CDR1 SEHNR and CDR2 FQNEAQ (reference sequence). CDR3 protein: CASSSQAHLAPGELFF. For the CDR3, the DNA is TGTGCCAGCAGCTCCCAGGCCCATCTAGCGCCCGGGGAGCTGTTTTTT.

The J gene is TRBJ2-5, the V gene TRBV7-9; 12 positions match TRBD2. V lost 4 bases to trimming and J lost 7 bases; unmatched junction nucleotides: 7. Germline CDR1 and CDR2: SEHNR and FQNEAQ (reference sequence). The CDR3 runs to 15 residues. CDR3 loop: CASSSGLAGPGTQYF. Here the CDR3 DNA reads TGTGCCAGCAGCTCTGGACTAGCGGGACCCGGGACCCAGTACTTC. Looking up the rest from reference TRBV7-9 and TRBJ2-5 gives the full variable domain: DTGVSQNPRHKITKRGQNVTFRCDPISEHNRLYWYRQTLGQGPEFLTYFQNEAQLEKSRLLSDRFSAERPKGSFSTLEIQRTEQGDSAMYLCASSSGLAGPGTQYFGPGTRLLVL.

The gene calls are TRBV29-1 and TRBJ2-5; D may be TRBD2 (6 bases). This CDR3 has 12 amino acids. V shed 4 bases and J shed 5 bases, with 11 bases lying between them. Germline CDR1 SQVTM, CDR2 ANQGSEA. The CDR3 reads CSVVSGAETQYF. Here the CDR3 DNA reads TGCAGCGTTGTTTCGGGAGCGGAGACCCAGTACTTC.

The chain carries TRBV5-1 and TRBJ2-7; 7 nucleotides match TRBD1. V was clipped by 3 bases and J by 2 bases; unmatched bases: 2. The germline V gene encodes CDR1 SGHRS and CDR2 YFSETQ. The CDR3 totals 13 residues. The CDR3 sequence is CASSSDRAYEQYF. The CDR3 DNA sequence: TGCGCCAGCAGCTCCGACAGGGCCTACGAGCAGTACTTC.

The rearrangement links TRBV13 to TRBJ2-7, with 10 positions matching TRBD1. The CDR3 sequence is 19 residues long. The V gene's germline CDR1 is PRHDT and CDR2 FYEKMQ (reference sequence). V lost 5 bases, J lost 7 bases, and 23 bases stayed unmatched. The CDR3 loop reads CASSRNLDRGRVSRGEQYF. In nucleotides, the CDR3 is TGTGCCAGCAGCCGGAACCTTGACAGGGGGCGAGTAAGCCGGGGGGAGCAGTACTTC.

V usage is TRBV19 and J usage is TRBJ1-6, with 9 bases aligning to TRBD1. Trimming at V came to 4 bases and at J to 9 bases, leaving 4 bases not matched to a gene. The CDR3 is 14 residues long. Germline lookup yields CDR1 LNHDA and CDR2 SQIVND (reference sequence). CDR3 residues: CASSTRDRASPLHF. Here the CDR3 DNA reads TGTGCCAGTAGTACTCGGGACAGGGCTTCACCCCTCCACTTT.

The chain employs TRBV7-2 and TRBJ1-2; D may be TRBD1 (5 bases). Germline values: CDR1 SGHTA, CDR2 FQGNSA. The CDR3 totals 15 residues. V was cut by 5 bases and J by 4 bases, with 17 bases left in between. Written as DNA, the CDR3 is TGTGCCAGCAGCCCGCAGGCAGGGCTTCCCTATGGCTACACCTTC. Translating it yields CASSPQAGLPYGYTF.

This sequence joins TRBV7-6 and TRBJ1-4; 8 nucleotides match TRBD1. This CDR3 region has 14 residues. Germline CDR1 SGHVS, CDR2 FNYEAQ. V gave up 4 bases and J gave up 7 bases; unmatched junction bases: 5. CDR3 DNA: TGTGCCAGCAGCTCGCAGGGGGCCCTTGAAAAACTGTTTTTT. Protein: CASSSQGALEKLFF.

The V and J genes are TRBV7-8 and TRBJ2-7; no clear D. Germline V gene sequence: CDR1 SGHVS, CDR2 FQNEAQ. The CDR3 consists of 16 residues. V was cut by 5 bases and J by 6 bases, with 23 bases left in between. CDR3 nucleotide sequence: TGTGCCAGCAGCCTTACCCCTGCCGGGTTAATTCCCGAGCAGTACTTC. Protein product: CASSLTPAGLIPEQYF.

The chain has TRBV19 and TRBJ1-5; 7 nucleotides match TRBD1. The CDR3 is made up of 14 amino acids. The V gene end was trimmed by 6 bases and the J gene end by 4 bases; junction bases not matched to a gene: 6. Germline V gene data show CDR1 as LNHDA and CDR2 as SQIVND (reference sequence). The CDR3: CASRTNRGNQPQHF. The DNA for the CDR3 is TGTGCCAGTAGGACTAACAGGGGAAATCAGCCCCAGCATTTT.

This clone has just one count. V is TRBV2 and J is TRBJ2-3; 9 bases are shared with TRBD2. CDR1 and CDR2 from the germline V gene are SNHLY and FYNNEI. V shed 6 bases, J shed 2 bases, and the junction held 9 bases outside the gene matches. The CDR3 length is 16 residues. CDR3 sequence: CASRLGLAKITDTQYF. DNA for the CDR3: TGTGCCAGCAGGTTAGGACTAGCGAAGATCACAGATACGCAGTATTTT.

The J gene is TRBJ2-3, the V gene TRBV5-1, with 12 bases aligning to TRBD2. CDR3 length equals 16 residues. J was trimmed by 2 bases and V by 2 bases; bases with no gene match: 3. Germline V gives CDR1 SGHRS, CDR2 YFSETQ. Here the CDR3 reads CASSFPSGGVTDTQYF. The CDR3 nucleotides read TGCGCCAGCAGCTTCCCTAGCGGGGGGGTCACAGATACGCAGTATTTT.

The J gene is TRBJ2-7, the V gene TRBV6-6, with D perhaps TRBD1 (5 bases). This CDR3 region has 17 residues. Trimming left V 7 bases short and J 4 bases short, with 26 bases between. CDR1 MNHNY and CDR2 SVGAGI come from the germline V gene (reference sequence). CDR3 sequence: CASTRQFRPGPQYEQYF. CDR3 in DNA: TGTGCCAGCACTCGACAATTTCGGCCAGGGCCCCAGTACGAGCAGTACTTC.

The CDR3 region has the DNA TGTGCCAGCTTCGAGCCGGGACAGGGTTCAGAGACCCAGTACTTC. It specifies CASFEPGQGSETQYF. The chain employs TRBV18 and TRBJ2-5; 9 bases agree with TRBD1. Germline V gene lookup returns CDR1 KGHSH and CDR2 LQKENI. This CDR3 comprises 15 residues. V shed 7 bases, J shed 4 bases, and the junction held 10 bases outside the gene matches. Looking up the rest from reference TRBV18 and TRBJ2-5 gives the full variable domain: NAGVMQNPRHLVRRRGQEARLRCSPMKGHSHVYWYRQLPEEGLKFMVYLQKENIIDESGMPKERFSAEFPKEGPSILRIQQVVRGDSAAYFCASFEPGQGSETQYFGPGTRLLVL.

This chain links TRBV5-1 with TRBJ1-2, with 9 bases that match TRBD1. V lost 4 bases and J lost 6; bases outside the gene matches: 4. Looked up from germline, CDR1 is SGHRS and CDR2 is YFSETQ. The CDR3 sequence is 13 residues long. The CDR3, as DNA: TGCGCCAGCAGCAGGGACAGGGAGCATGGCTACACCTTC. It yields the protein CASSRDREHGYTF.

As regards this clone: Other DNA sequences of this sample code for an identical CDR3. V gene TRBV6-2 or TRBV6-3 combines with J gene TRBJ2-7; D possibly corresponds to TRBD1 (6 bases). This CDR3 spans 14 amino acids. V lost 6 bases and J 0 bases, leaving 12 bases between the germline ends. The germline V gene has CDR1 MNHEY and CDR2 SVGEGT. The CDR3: CASSSRGFSYEQYF. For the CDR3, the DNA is TGTGCCAGCAGCTCCAGGGGCTTCTCCTACGAGCAGTACTTC.

The DNA for the CDR3 is TGCGCCAGCAGCAGGTGGCGGGACCTCCCTCGGGAAAAACTGTTTTTT. Translated, it gives CASSRWRDLPREKLFF. V gene TRBV4-1 combines with J gene TRBJ1-4, with a tentative D call TRBD1 (5 bases). Germline V gives CDR1 MGHRA, CDR2 YSYEKL. This CDR3 contains 16 residues. Trimming removed 5 bases from V and 8 bases from J, with 21 bases in between.